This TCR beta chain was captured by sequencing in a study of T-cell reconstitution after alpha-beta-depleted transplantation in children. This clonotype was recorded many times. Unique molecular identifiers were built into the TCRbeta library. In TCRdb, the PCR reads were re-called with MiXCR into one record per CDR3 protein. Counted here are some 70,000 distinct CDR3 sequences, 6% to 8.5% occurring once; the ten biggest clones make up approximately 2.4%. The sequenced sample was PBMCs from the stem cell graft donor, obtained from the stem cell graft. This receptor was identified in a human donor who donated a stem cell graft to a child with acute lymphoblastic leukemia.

The CDR3 region is CASSSSGTGEQYF. DNA for the CDR3: TGTGCCAGCAGTTCCTCAGGGACAGGGGAGCAGTACTTC. V usage is TRBV28 and J usage is TRBJ2-7, with TRBD1 identical over 9 bases. The germline V gene encodes CDR1 MDHEN and CDR2 SYDVKM. This CDR3 has 13 amino acids. Trimming cost V 4 bases and J 7 bases; bases outside gene matches: 5.